The source of this T cell receptor beta chain is a study of identical twins. Each CDR3 protein gets one entry after TCRdb re-called the 5' RACE reads with MiXCR. The sample includes some 900,000 distinct CDR3 sequences, more than 9% of them seen just once. In its sample, this clonotype was seen many times. The length of the CDR3 is 15 residues. The ends lost 4 bases at V and 1 base at J; junction bases unmatched: 3. Germline CDR1 is SNHLY and CDR2 is FYNNEI. This same sample was also taken into another study, of yellow fever vaccine responses in identical twins.

The chain links TRBV2 to TRBJ2-1; 8 bases agree with TRBD2. The sequence came from a woman younger than 30 in good health. Material: PBMCs. The DNA for the CDR3 is TGTGCCAGCAGTGGTCGGGGGGGATCCTACAATGAGCAGTTCTTC. It specifies CASSGRGGSYNEQFF.